The 25 T cell receptor beta chains given below trace back to one sample, sequenced in a study of T cells after somatic rescue of genetic block. Profiled with immunoSEQ multiplex PCR; TCRdb holds only in-frame clones, not every one. The data show approximately 65,000 clones, 85% to 95% seen once. Input material: peripheral blood mononuclear cells (PBMCs). The receptors shown here come from a man aged 40-55 years.

J is TRBJ2-7 and V is TRBV6-6; 8 bases match TRBD2. The CDR3 loop spans 15 amino acids. Germline trimming cut 6 bases from V and 6 bases from J; bases unmatched to any gene: 13. CDR1 MNHNY and CDR2 SVGAGI come from the germline V gene (reference sequence). The CDR3 DNA follows: TGTGCCAGCAGCTCATCCGGGACTAGATTTTCCGAGCAGTACTTC. Translation gives CASSSSGTRFSEQYF.

The chain is built from TRBV28 and TRBJ2-1, with TRBD2 identical over 7 bases. The J segment lost 3 bases and the V segment lost 6 bases, leaving 20 bases of the junction unmatched. CDR3 size: 19 residues. CDR1 is MDHEN and CDR2 is SYDVKM in the germline V gene. The CDR3 reads CASRTDLNAPLADYNEQFF. For the CDR3, the DNA is TGTGCCAGCAGGACGGACCTAAACGCCCCTCTAGCGGACTACAATGAGCAGTTCTTC. Full variable domain (outside the CDR3, taken from reference TRBV28 and TRBJ2-1): DVKVTQSSRYLVKRTGEKVFLECVQDMDHENMFWYRQDPGLGLRLIYFSYDVKMKEKGDIPEGYSVSREKKERFSLILESASTNQTSMYLCASRTDLNAPLADYNEQFFGPGTRLTVL.

This sequence joins TRBV6-5 and TRBJ1-2; TRBD1 agrees at 8 bases. The trim removed 5 bases at V and 8 bases at J, leaving 10 bases unmatched. The CDR3 extends over 14 amino acids. Germline assignment: CDR1 MNHEY and CDR2 SVGAGI. The CDR3, as DNA: TGTGCCAGCAGTCGGGACAGGCTCTCGGGGGGCTACACCTTC. Translation: CASSRDRLSGGYTF.

The chain carries TRBV9 and TRBJ2-1; 8 bases line up with TRBD1. Germline CDR1 SGDLS, CDR2 YYNGEE. The CDR3 has 14 amino acids. The J segment lost 9 bases and the V segment lost 0 bases, leaving 5 bases of the junction unmatched. The CDR3 spells CASSVGTGLVEQFF. The CDR3 DNA reads as TGTGCCAGCAGCGTAGGGACAGGGTTAGTTGAGCAGTTCTTC. The full variable domain, completed using reference TRBV9 and TRBJ2-1, is DSGVTQTPKHLITATGQRVTLRCSPRSGDLSVYWYQQSLDQGLQFLIQYYNGEERAKGNILERFSAQQFPDLHSELNLSSLELGDSALYFCASSVGTGLVEQFFGPGTRLTVL.

The chain couples TRBV11-2 to TRBJ2-7; 9 bases map to TRBD2. V lost 0 bases, J lost 6 bases, and 6 bases stayed unmatched. Germline loops: CDR1 SGHAT, CDR2 FQNNGV. This CDR3 has 15 amino acids. The CDR3 coding sequence is TGTGCCAGCAGCTTAGATCTGAGCGGGAGGTTCGAGCAGTACTTC. This sequence encodes CASSLDLSGRFEQYF.

V gene TRBV5-4 combines with J gene TRBJ2-3, with 8 bases aligning to TRBD1. Unmatched junction bases numbered 12, after V lost 4 bases and J lost 5 bases. The germline V gene has CDR1 SGHNT and CDR2 YYREEE (reference sequence). This CDR3 spans 16 amino acids. This CDR3 reads CASSPRTGLLEDTQYF. The CDR3 DNA follows: TGTGCCAGCAGCCCGAGGACAGGGCTGTTGGAAGATACGCAGTATTTT.

The chain uses TRBV30 and TRBJ2-7; either TRBD1 or TRBD2 may supply D (5 bases each). V gave up 3 bases and J gave up 1 base, with 10 bases separating them. This CDR3 region has 13 residues. CDR1 and CDR2 from the germline V gene are GTSNPN and SVGIG (reference sequence). The CDR3 DNA reads TGTGCCTGGAGCGGGGCTGCGTCCTACGAGCAGTACTTC. Its protein is CAWSGAASYEQYF.

The chain is built from TRBV15 and TRBJ2-7; D may be TRBD1 (6 bases). Trimming pared 1 base from V and 5 bases from J, leaving 15 bases between. The CDR3 length is 15 residues. The V gene's germline CDR1 is LNHNV and CDR2 YYDKDF (reference sequence). The CDR3 DNA is TGTGCCACCAGCAGAGTCCCAGGGGAAGTCGACGAGCAGTACTTC. This translates into CATSRVPGEVDEQYF.

This chain uses TRBV7-9 with TRBJ2-7; 7 bases match TRBD1. The CDR3 is 15 residues long. The J segment lost 4 bases and the V segment lost 4 bases, leaving 10 bases of the junction unmatched. The V gene's germline CDR1 is SEHNR and CDR2 FQNEAQ (reference sequence). The CDR3 loop reads CASSSDRAGNYEQYF. CDR3 DNA: TGTGCCAGCAGCTCAGACAGGGCCGGGAATTACGAGCAGTACTTC.

The gene calls are TRBV2 and TRBJ1-4, with TRBD1 matching 10 bases. V shed 6 bases, J shed 8 bases, and the junction held 6 bases outside the gene matches. This CDR3 is 14 amino acids long. In germline, CDR1 is SNHLY, CDR2 FYNNEI. CDR3 nucleotide sequence: TGTGCCAGCAGGCCCTGGGACAGGGGCGAAAAACTGTTTTTT. Translating it yields CASRPWDRGEKLFF. Complete variable domain (other parts from reference TRBV2 and TRBJ1-4): EPEVTQTPSHQVTQMGQEVILRCVPISNHLYFYWYRQILGQKVEFLVSFYNNEISEKSEIFDDQFSVERPDGSNFTLKIRSTKLEDSAMYFCASRPWDRGEKLFFGSGTQLSVL.

The chain is built from TRBV6-1 and TRBJ1-2, with D unresolved. This CDR3 is built from 15 residues. Germline CDR1 is MNHNS and CDR2 is SASEGT. Trimming left V 2 bases short and J 0 bases short, with 10 bases between. The CDR3 here is CASSEYAASNYGYTF. The CDR3 coding sequence is TGTGCCAGCAGTGAATACGCCGCCTCTAACTATGGCTACACCTTC.

The chain links TRBV11-2 to TRBJ2-1; tentative D call: TRBD1 (5 bases). Per the germline V gene, CDR1 is SGHAT and CDR2 is FQNNGV. The CDR3 is made up of 16 amino acids. V dropped 4 bases and J dropped 0 bases, with 13 bases sitting between them. The CDR3 nucleotides read TGTGCCAGCAGCTCTGCACAGGTACCCTCCTACAATGAGCAGTTCTTC. Translating gives CASSSAQVPSYNEQFF.

The genes are TRBV9 and TRBJ2-1; TRBD1 agrees at 10 bases. This CDR3 has 16 residues. V lost 0 bases, J lost 2 bases, and 2 bases stayed unmatched. The germline CDR1 and CDR2 sequences are SGDLS and YYNGEE. The DNA of the CDR3 is TGTGCCAGCAGCGTAGGAGGACAGGGGGCCTACAATGAGCAGTTCTTC. Encoded protein: CASSVGGQGAYNEQFF.

This clone turned up a few times. This sequence joins TRBV30 and TRBJ1-4; possibly TRBD1 for D (5 bases). The CDR3 is 17 residues long. Trimming left V 1 base short and J 6 bases short, with 21 bases between. Germline V gives CDR1 GTSNPN, CDR2 SVGIG (reference sequence). The DNA of the CDR3 is TGTGCCTGGAGTGCACTTCGCGGGCAGGGTGGCCATGAAAAACTGTTTTTT. It translates to CAWSALRGQGGHEKLFF.

This sequence joins TRBV7-9 and TRBJ1-1; D is ambiguous. Per the germline V gene, CDR1 is SEHNR and CDR2 is FQNEAQ (reference sequence). V lost 5 bases, J lost 7 bases, and 14 bases lay in between. The CDR3 totals 13 residues. CDR3: CASSPGQAFEAFF. Written as DNA, the CDR3 is TGTGCCAGCAGCCCAGGCCAGGCGTTTGAAGCTTTCTTT. The variable domain in full, completed from reference TRBV7-9 and TRBJ1-1, reads DTGVSQNPRHKITKRGQNVTFRCDPISEHNRLYWYRQTLGQGPEFLTYFQNEAQLEKSRLLSDRFSAERPKGSFSTLEIQRTEQGDSAMYLCASSPGQAFEAFFGQGTRLTVV.

The gene calls are TRBV5-1 and TRBJ1-5; the match to TRBD1 covers 10 bases. The CDR3 covers 16 residues. V was clipped by 0 bases and J by 2 bases; unmatched bases: 2. Per the germline V gene, CDR1 is SGHRS and CDR2 is YFSETQ. The CDR3 reads CASSLGTGGGNQPQHF. The CDR3 DNA reads as TGCGCCAGCAGCTTGGGGACAGGGGGAGGCAATCAGCCCCAGCATTTT.

This chain uses TRBV10-2 with TRBJ2-3; 7 bases are shared with TRBD2. V lost 7 bases and J lost 3; bases outside the gene matches: 7. The germline gives CDR1 WSHSY, CDR2 SAAADI. The CDR3 is 14 amino acids. CDR3 in amino acids: CASTRAGSTDTQYF. DNA of the CDR3: TGCGCCAGCACCAGAGCGGGAAGTACAGATACGCAGTATTTT.

This clone has just one count. The V call is TRBV11-2, the J call TRBJ2-7; 7 nucleotides match TRBD1. The trim removed 5 bases at V and 0 bases at J, leaving 4 bases unmatched. CDR1 and CDR2 (germline): SGHAT, FQNNGV. The CDR3 length is 14 residues. The CDR3 reads CASSTWTGSYEQYF. CDR3 DNA: TGTGCCAGCAGCACCTGGACAGGCTCCTACGAGCAGTACTTC.

The chain couples TRBV20-1 to TRBJ2-5; no clear D. V dropped 3 bases and J dropped 5 bases, with 7 bases sitting between them. This CDR3 is built from 11 residues. The V gene's germline CDR1 is DFQATT and CDR2 SNEGSKA (reference sequence). The CDR3 reads CSASVTETQYF. The CDR3 bases are TGCAGTGCTAGCGTCACGGAGACCCAGTACTTC.

V gene TRBV11-2 combines with J gene TRBJ1-4; 8 nucleotides align to TRBD1. The trim removed 4 bases at V and 8 bases at J, leaving 12 bases unmatched. There are 16 residues in the CDR3. CDR1 is SGHAT and CDR2 is FQNNGV in the germline V gene. CDR3 nucleotide sequence: TGTGCCAGCAGCTCGGACAGGGATGGTGGTCGAGAAAAACTGTTTTTT. It translates to CASSSDRDGGREKLFF.

V is TRBV15 and J is TRBJ2-3; 8 bases are a match to TRBD2. CDR1 and CDR2 from the germline V gene are LNHNV and YYDKDF (reference sequence). J lost 1 base, V lost 0 bases, and 9 bases had no gene match. CDR3 length: 18 residues. The CDR3 DNA reads TGTGCCACCAGCAGAGAACTCCCCCTAGCGGGTCGCACAGATACGCAGTATTTT. Amino acid sequence: CATSRELPLAGRTDTQYF.

The rearrangement joins TRBV10-3 to TRBJ1-1; D gene unclear. This CDR3 is built from 14 residues. Germline CDR1 and CDR2: ENHRY and SYGVKD. V shed 0 bases and J shed 3 bases, with 8 bases lying between them. The CDR3 DNA reads TGTGCCATCAGTGAGTCGGAGGAGGACACTGAAGCTTTCTTT. It is translated as CAISESEEDTEAFF.

The rearrangement uses TRBV7-9 and TRBJ2-5; D may be TRBD1 or TRBD2 (5 bases each). CDR3 size: 16 residues. Germline loops: CDR1 SEHNR, CDR2 FQNEAQ (reference sequence). Deletions cut 1 base from V and 2 bases from J, with 14 bases between. CDR3 region: CASSLGQGPYQETQYF. As DNA, the CDR3 is TGTGCCAGCAGCTTAGGCCAGGGACCTTATCAAGAGACCCAGTACTTC.

The chain recombines TRBV6-1 with TRBJ1-1, with D possibly being TRBD1 (5 bases). The V gene lost 6 bases and the J gene lost 6 bases, with 14 bases spanning the gap. This CDR3 spans 13 amino acids. The germline V gene encodes CDR1 MNHNS and CDR2 SASEGT. CDR3 sequence reads: CASSDWDVAEAFF. Written as DNA, the CDR3 is TGTGCCAGCAGCGATTGGGACGTAGCTGAAGCTTTCTTT.

In this sample, this clone turned up once. CDR3 in DNA: TGTGCCAGCAGGAAGCGGGAGGGCCGCTACAATGAGCAGTTCTTC. It translates to CASRKREGRYNEQFF. The genes are TRBV6-5 and TRBJ2-1; 10 bases are shared with TRBD2. Germline V lookup: CDR1 MNHEY, CDR2 SVGAGI. The CDR3 consists of 15 residues. With V trimmed by 6 bases and J by 3 bases, 5 bases remained unmatched.